These 22 T cell receptor beta chains share one sample of origin, sequenced in a study of control samples from healthy donors and cancer patients. Profiled with immunoSEQ multiplex PCR; TCRdb holds only in-frame clones, not every one. Of some 13,000 clones detected, approximately 93% appear once; the ten largest clones hold approximately 30%. The specimen was PBMCs. These receptor sequences come from a man in his 70s with head and neck cancer.

This clone was detected once. The chain employs TRBV6-5 and TRBJ1-3; perhaps TRBD1 as D (5 bases). The germline V and J ends were trimmed by 10 bases and 0 bases, with 16 bases remaining between them. The CDR3 spans 15 residues. CDR1 and CDR2 (germline): MNHEY, SVGAGI. In DNA form, the CDR3 reads TGTGCCACCTCCGTCGATGGGACCTCTGGAAACACCATATATTTT. Protein sequence: CATSVDGTSGNTIYF.

The rearrangement joins TRBV23-1 to TRBJ2-5; no clear D. TRBV23-1 has ORF status, its function being uncertain. The V end was cut by 2 bases, the J end by 4 bases, with 5 bases between. The CDR3 consists of 12 residues. The CDR3 bases are TGCGCCAGCAGTCAACCCCCAGAGACCCAGTACTTC. Protein: CASSQPPETQYF.

The gene calls are TRBV5-1 and TRBJ1-3; D remains unclear. There are 13 residues in the CDR3. Germline V gene lookup returns CDR1 SGHRS and CDR2 YFSETQ. V shed 0 bases and J shed 4 bases, with 5 bases lying between them. The CDR3 DNA is TGCGCCAGCAGCTTGGGGGAGGGAAACACCATATATTTT. Amino acids: CASSLGEGNTIYF.

The chain combines TRBV5-1 with TRBJ1-1, with D maybe TRBD1 (6 bases). From germline, CDR1 is SGHRS and CDR2 YFSETQ. The CDR3 spans 15 residues. V was clipped by 3 bases and J by 4 bases, with 16 bases between them. The CDR3 DNA sequence: TGCGCCAGCAGCTCCGACTTAGGGGGGGGCACTGAAGCTTTCTTT. This sequence encodes CASSSDLGGGTEAFF.

The gene calls are TRBV2 and TRBJ2-1; D unclear. This CDR3 has 13 residues. Trimming took off 4 bases at V and 3 bases at J, with 7 bases between the two ends. CDR1 is SNHLY and CDR2 is FYNNEI in the germline V gene. CDR3 nucleotides: TGTGCCAGCAGTGCGGACCTCTACAATGAGCAGTTCTTC. Translated: CASSADLYNEQFF.

This rearrangement joins TRBV6-5 to TRBJ2-7; D unclear. The V and J ends lost 5 bases and 0 bases respectively, with 8 bases between them. This CDR3 contains 13 residues. The germline CDR1 and CDR2 sequences are MNHEY and SVGAGI. Here the CDR3 reads CASSRGFSYEQYF. DNA of the CDR3: TGTGCCAGCAGTCGAGGATTCTCCTACGAGCAGTACTTC.

The CDR3 bases are TGCGCCAGCAGCTTGGACGTGTGGGGACGGGCTGAAGCTTTCTTT. Protein: CASSLDVWGRAEAFF. The V gene is TRBV5-1, the J gene TRBJ1-1; perhaps TRBD1 as D (5 bases). The CDR3 extends over 15 amino acids. Germline values: CDR1 SGHRS, CDR2 YFSETQ. Trimming shortened V by 0 bases and J by 6 bases, and 15 bases separated the two germline ends.

This chain uses TRBV5-1 with TRBJ2-5; D is possibly TRBD1 or TRBD2 (6 bases each). Trimming pared 3 bases from V and 5 bases from J, leaving 17 bases between. Germline lookup yields CDR1 SGHRS and CDR2 YFSETQ. This CDR3 has 15 amino acids. CDR3 bases: TGCGCCAGCAGCTCGGGCCACAGGGAGGTCGAGACCCAGTACTTC. Protein: CASSSGHREVETQYF.

This clone occurred a few times. This chain uses TRBV10-1 with TRBJ1-3; D is ambiguous. Trimming cost V 2 bases and J 8 bases, with 16 bases left between them. There are 15 residues in the CDR3. Germline CDR1 reads WNHNN; CDR2 reads SYGVQD (reference sequence). This CDR3 reads CASSEKAYPSDTIYF. The CDR3, as DNA: TGCGCCAGCAGTGAGAAGGCTTACCCCAGCGACACCATATATTTT.

This clone is a singleton in its sample. The chain recombines TRBV5-1 with TRBJ1-1, with D hard to call. This CDR3 has 13 amino acids. Germline V gives CDR1 SGHRS, CDR2 YFSETQ. Trimming removed 5 bases at V and 5 bases at J, with 13 bases between. CDR3 in DNA: TGCGCCAGCAGTGCCCGTGGGGATACTGAAGCTTTCTTT. Protein sequence: CASSARGDTEAFF.

The chain employs TRBV24-1 and TRBJ1-1; D gene unclear. The CDR3 sequence is 13 residues long. V dropped 4 bases and J dropped 2 bases, with 7 bases sitting between them. Germline loops: CDR1 KGHDR, CDR2 SFDVKD. In DNA form, the CDR3 reads TGTGCCACCAGTGAGGGCGCTAACACTGAAGCTTTCTTT. Its protein is CATSEGANTEAFF.

V gene TRBV6-6 combines with J gene TRBJ2-1; 7 bases fit TRBD2. The junction had 7 bases not matched to a gene; V was cut back by 2 bases and J by 3 bases. Per germline, CDR1 MNHNY and CDR2 SVGAGI (reference sequence). The CDR3 is made up of 16 amino acids. CDR3 region: CASSYTRLAHYNEQFF. The CDR3 region has the DNA TGTGCCAGCAGTTACACCCGACTAGCTCACTACAATGAGCAGTTCTTC.

The chain joins TRBV5-4 to TRBJ2-5; either TRBD1 or TRBD2 may supply D (6 bases each). The V gene lost 0 bases and the J gene lost 5 bases, with 17 bases spanning the gap. CDR3 length equals 16 residues. In germline, CDR1 is SGHNT, CDR2 YYREEE (reference sequence). The CDR3 bases are TGTGCCAGCAGCTTGGGGGGGCGGCGGGGCGGGGAGACCCAGTACTTC. Protein sequence: CASSLGGRRGGETQYF.

The rearrangement uses TRBV5-1 and TRBJ2-1; a possible D gene is TRBD2 (5 bases). The CDR3 spans 13 residues. In germline, CDR1 is SGHRS, CDR2 YFSETQ. V was shortened by 5 bases and J by 5 bases, with 11 bases between the two germline ends. The CDR3 spells CASRTLVDNEQFF. The DNA of the CDR3 is TGCGCCAGCAGAACACTAGTTGACAATGAGCAGTTCTTC.

This chain joins TRBV5-1 and TRBJ2-3; D possibly corresponds to TRBD2 (6 bases). V lost 4 bases to trimming and J lost 8 bases, with 14 bases between them. The CDR3 is 13 residues long. CDR1 is SGHRS and CDR2 is YFSETQ in the germline V gene. CDR3 in amino acids: CASSLGGIGTQYF. In DNA form, the CDR3 reads TGCGCCAGCAGCCTCGGAGGGATTGGTACGCAGTATTTT.

The genes are TRBV13 and TRBJ2-1; 10 bases fit TRBD2. The CDR3 totals 14 residues. Germline-derived CDR1 and CDR2 are PRHDT and FYEKMQ (reference sequence). V was pared by 3 bases and J by 4 bases, with 0 bases of the junction left unmatched. CDR3 sequence (DNA): TGTGCCAGCAGCTTTAGCGGGGGGTACAATGAGCAGTTCTTC. Its translation is CASSFSGGYNEQFF.

This sequence joins TRBV18 and TRBJ2-5; no firm D call. CDR3 length equals 15 residues. Germline CDR1 is KGHSH and CDR2 is LQKENI. With 3 bases removed from V and 1 base from J, the gap between germline ends came to 12 bases. This CDR3 is CASSPLMGFQETQYF. The CDR3 nucleotides are TGTGCCAGCTCACCCCTGATGGGATTCCAAGAGACCCAGTACTTC.

The V call is TRBV10-3, the J call TRBJ1-2, with D possibly TRBD1 on 5 matching bases. CDR3 length equals 20 residues. Deletions cut 6 bases from V and 5 bases from J, with 34 bases between. Germline V gives CDR1 ENHRY, CDR2 SYGVKD. The CDR3 nucleotides read TGTGCCATCAGAGGCTCCTCAGACAGTCTAAGCGGCCTCGTATGGTATGGCTACACCTTC. Translating it yields CAIRGSSDSLSGLVWYGYTF.

V is TRBV28 and J is TRBJ1-2; 7 bases are shared with TRBD1. V lost 5 bases to trimming and J lost 5 bases; unmatched junction nucleotides: 5. Germline V gene lookup returns CDR1 MDHEN and CDR2 SYDVKM. The CDR3 sequence is 13 residues long. The CDR3 loop is CASSRGGGYGYTF. The DNA of the CDR3 is TGTGCCAGCAGTAGAGGGGGCGGTTATGGCTACACCTTC.

This clone is a singleton in its sample. The chain couples TRBV7-2 to TRBJ2-5; maybe TRBD2 (6 bases). The CDR3 has 13 residues. Looked up from germline, CDR1 is SGHTA and CDR2 is FQGNSA. V shed 1 base and J shed 7 bases, with 10 bases lying between them. CDR3: CASSLGGVGTQYF. CDR3 nucleotides: TGTGCCAGCAGCTTAGGCGGGGTCGGGACCCAGTACTTC.

The chain joins TRBV11-3 to TRBJ2-1, with a tentative D call TRBD2 (5 bases). Trimming left V 3 bases short and J 5 bases short, with 8 bases between. CDR3 size: 13 residues. Germline CDR1 SGHNT, CDR2 YENEEA. This CDR3 is CASSLDSNNEQFF. In DNA, the CDR3 is TGTGCCAGCAGCTTGGACTCTAACAATGAGCAGTTCTTC.

This sequence joins TRBV19 and TRBJ1-4; 10 nucleotides align to TRBD1. J was trimmed by 7 bases and V by 4 bases; bases with no gene match: 9. This CDR3 contains 16 residues. Germline-derived CDR1 and CDR2 are LNHDA and SQIVND (reference sequence). The CDR3 is CASSTPGQGLGEKLFF. In DNA, the CDR3 is TGTGCCAGTAGTACTCCGGGACAGGGGCTTGGTGAAAAACTGTTTTTT.